These 29 T cell receptor beta chains were all obtained from the same sample, sequenced in a study of patients and donors after allogeneic stem cell transplantation. Via MiXCR, TCRdb re-called the RT-PCR reads, giving one row per CDR3 protein. The table lists over 350,000 distinct CDR3 sequences, about a sixth of them singletons. Input material: blood, either unsorted or a sorted T cell fraction (not recorded which). Source of these receptors: a human donor who was either an allogeneic HSCT recipient or a stem cell or donor lymphocyte infusion donor (not recorded which). It is not recorded whose cells these are; they may come from a transplant donor.

This clonotype was seen a few times. V usage is TRBV7-2 and J usage is TRBJ2-3, with 9 bases matching TRBD2. The CDR3 contains 16 residues. Germline values: CDR1 SGHTA, CDR2 FQGNSA. V was clipped by 2 bases and J by 1 base; unmatched bases: 4. CDR3 coding DNA: TGTGCCAGCAGCTTAATCAGCGGGGGGCGCACAGATACGCAGTATTTT. This sequence encodes CASSLISGGRTDTQYF.

This clonotype has a handful of counts. V usage is TRBV5-1 and J usage is TRBJ2-5, with no clear D. The germline CDR1 and CDR2 sequences are SGHRS and YFSETQ. The CDR3 is 14 amino acids. V lost 0 bases and J 2 bases, leaving 8 bases between the germline ends. This CDR3 is CASSLAPLQETQYF. The DNA of the CDR3 is TGCGCCAGCAGCTTGGCCCCCCTTCAAGAGACCCAGTACTTC.

V and J are TRBV6-1 and TRBJ1-5; the D gene is possibly TRBD1 (6 bases). CDR1 and CDR2 (germline): MNHNS, SASEGT. The CDR3 totals 16 residues. V was pared by 6 bases and J by 1 base, with 16 bases between. For the CDR3, the DNA is TGTGCCAGCAGAGGGGGGACTCCCCTGAGCAATCAGCCCCAGCATTTT. This sequence encodes CASRGGTPLSNQPQHF.

This clonotype was seen only a few times. This chain connects TRBV3-1 to TRBJ1-2; TRBD1 aligns across 11 bases. The junction had 4 bases not matched to a gene; V was cut back by 4 bases and J by 3 bases. The length of the CDR3 is 15 residues. Germline V lookup: CDR1 LGHDT, CDR2 YNNKEL (reference sequence). The CDR3 reads CASSPGQGADYGYTF. In DNA, the CDR3 is TGTGCCAGCAGCCCCGGACAGGGGGCTGACTATGGCTACACCTTC.

This chain joins TRBV3-1 and TRBJ2-2; a weak D match, TRBD2 (6 bases). CDR3 length: 15 residues. Looked up from germline, CDR1 is LGHDT and CDR2 is YNNKEL (reference sequence). Trimming stripped 3 bases from V and 9 bases from J, with 17 bases between. The CDR3 nucleotides read TGTGCCAGCAGCCAGATAGGGCTAGCGTCCCGGGAGCTGTTTTTT. Translation gives CASSQIGLASRELFF.

A single count supports this clonotype. The V call is TRBV12-3 or TRBV12-4, the J call TRBJ2-5; 7 bases agree with TRBD2. The CDR3 is made up of 15 amino acids. V lost 7 bases and J lost 2; bases outside the gene matches: 10. The CDR3: CASTPGWGGQETQYF. In DNA, the CDR3 is TGTGCCAGCACCCCGGGATGGGGGGGACAAGAGACCCAGTACTTC.

The gene calls are TRBV5-1 and TRBJ1-6; D might be TRBD1 (5 bases). The CDR3 runs 15 residues. The germline gives CDR1 SGHRS, CDR2 YFSETQ. Trimming pared 2 bases from V and 6 bases from J, leaving 12 bases between. DNA for the CDR3: TGCGCCAGCAGCTTCCAGGGCCCTTTTAATTCACCCCTCCACTTT. Encoded protein: CASSFQGPFNSPLHF. Based on the CDR3 plus reference TRBV5-1 and TRBJ1-6, the full variable domain is KAGVTQTPRYLIKTRGQQVTLSCSPISGHRSVSWYQQTPGQGLQFLFEYFSETQRNKGNFPGRFSGRQFSNSRSEMNVSTLELGDSALYLCASSFQGPFNSPLHFGNGTRLTVT.

The chain links TRBV29-1 to TRBJ1-2, with no clear D. Trimming cost V 0 bases and J 5 bases, with 4 bases left between them. The CDR3 covers 11 residues. Germline CDR1 is SQVTM and CDR2 is ANQGSEA. CDR3: CSVEERYGYTF. In DNA form, the CDR3 reads TGCAGCGTTGAAGAGCGGTATGGCTACACCTTC.

The table lists this clonotype with a few counts. This CDR3 reads CSTGLWGRKGEAFF. The CDR3 bases are TGCAGTACCGGCCTCTGGGGGCGAAAGGGTGAAGCTTTCTTT. The chain is built from TRBV20-1 and TRBJ1-1, with D perhaps matching TRBD1 (6 bases). Germline CDR1 is DFQATT and CDR2 is SNEGSKA (reference sequence). The length of the CDR3 is 14 residues. The V end lost 8 bases, the J end lost 7 bases, and 23 bases lay between the germline ends.

This clonotype has a handful of counts. This chain connects TRBV7-9 to TRBJ2-1; no clear D gene. CDR1 and CDR2 (germline): SEHNR, FQNEAQ (reference sequence). V was pared by 7 bases and J by 1 base, with 8 bases between. This CDR3 region has 13 residues. CDR3 sequence reads: CASTLPSYNEQFF. CDR3 in DNA: TGTGCCAGCACCCTGCCTTCCTACAATGAGCAGTTCTTC. The full variable domain, completed using reference TRBV7-9 and TRBJ2-1, is DTGVSQNPRHKITKRGQNVTFRCDPISEHNRLYWYRQTLGQGPEFLTYFQNEAQLEKSRLLSDRFSAERPKGSFSTLEIQRTEQGDSAMYLCASTLPSYNEQFFGPGTRLTVL.

This clonotype occurred a few times. The gene calls are TRBV24-1 and TRBJ2-2; no clear D. Germline lookup yields CDR1 KGHDR and CDR2 SFDVKD. This CDR3 spans 13 amino acids. Trimming pared 5 bases from V and 4 bases from J, leaving 7 bases between. In nucleotides, the CDR3 is TGTGCCACCAGTGTAGGGTTCACCGGGGAGCTGTTTTTT. Translating it yields CATSVGFTGELFF.

This chain joins TRBV7-9 and TRBJ1-6; D may be TRBD1 (5 bases). This CDR3 contains 15 residues. From germline, CDR1 is SEHNR and CDR2 FQNEAQ (reference sequence). Trimming removed 8 bases at V and 1 base at J, with 12 bases between. CDR3 sequence reads: CASRDVASYNSPLHF. The CDR3, as DNA: TGTGCCAGCCGGGACGTAGCATCCTATAATTCACCCCTCCACTTT.

This clonotype came up many times. The chain's CDR3 is CSARPPGRGEQYF. The CDR3 DNA reads as TGCAGTGCTAGACCTCCCGGAAGGGGCGAGCAGTACTTC. The V and J genes are TRBV20-1 and TRBJ2-7, with a tentative D call TRBD1 (5 bases). The CDR3 runs to 13 residues. Germline V lookup: CDR1 DFQATT, CDR2 SNEGSKA (reference sequence). The ends were cut back, 2 bases at V and 6 bases at J, with 14 bases in the middle.

This clonotype was recorded a few times. This rearrangement joins TRBV30 to TRBJ2-7, with D uncertain. The CDR3 is 13 amino acids. The V gene's germline CDR1 is GTSNPN and CDR2 SVGIG (reference sequence). V gave up 2 bases and J gave up 2 bases, with 10 bases separating them. CDR3 region: CAWSPGHPYEQYF. The CDR3 DNA reads as TGTGCCTGGAGTCCCGGCCATCCCTACGAGCAGTACTTC.

J is TRBJ2-1 and V is TRBV20-1; 15 nucleotides agree with TRBD2. V shed 5 bases, J shed 8 bases, and the junction held 10 bases outside the gene matches. This CDR3 is built from 16 residues. Germline loops: CDR1 DFQATT, CDR2 SNEGSKA (reference sequence). In DNA form, the CDR3 reads TGCAGTGCTGGAGGACTAGCGGGAGGGCCGCGGCATGAGCAGTTCTTC. Its protein product is CSAGGLAGGPRHEQFF.

The CDR3 loop is CASTGGGNQPQHF. In DNA form, the CDR3 reads TGTGCCAGTACAGGGGGGGGCAATCAGCCCCAGCATTTT. The rearrangement uses TRBV19 and TRBJ1-5; 7 bases are shared with TRBD1. Germline CDR1 reads LNHDA; CDR2 reads SQIVND (reference sequence). The CDR3 length is 13 residues. Trimming cost V 7 bases and J 2 bases; bases outside gene matches: 2. Drawing the rest from reference TRBV19 and TRBJ1-5, the complete variable domain is DGGITQSPKYLFRKEGQNVTLSCEQNLNHDAMYWYRQDPGQGLRLIYYSQIVNDFQKGDIAEGYSVSREKKESFPLTVTSAQKNPTAFYLCASTGGGNQPQHFGDGTRLSIL.

This chain joins TRBV4-1 and TRBJ2-1; D remains unclear. In germline, CDR1 is MGHRA, CDR2 YSYEKL. V was trimmed by 0 bases and J by 15 bases, leaving 18 bases between them. This CDR3 has 14 residues. The CDR3 bases are TGCGCCAGCAGCCAAGATCTTAGACTTCAACCCCGGTTCTTC. Its translation: CASSQDLRLQPRFF.

This clonotype was counted a few times. The rearrangement uses TRBV28 and TRBJ2-1; 8 nucleotides align to TRBD2. The germline V gene has CDR1 MDHEN and CDR2 SYDVKM. The CDR3 has 15 amino acids. V shed 5 bases and J 4 bases; nucleotides not matched to a gene: 7. In nucleotides, the CDR3 is TGTGCCAGCAGTAAACCGGGACTAGGATACAATGAGCAGTTCTTC. Protein sequence: CASSKPGLGYNEQFF.

This sequence joins TRBV12-3 or TRBV12-4 and TRBJ2-7; no definite D call. V was cut by 7 bases and J by 1 base, with 8 bases left in between. The CDR3 consists of 12 residues. Here the CDR3 DNA reads TGTGCCAGCACCTTCCTTTCCTACGAGCAGTACTTC. Amino acid sequence: CASTFLSYEQYF.

The V gene is TRBV20-1, the J gene TRBJ2-5, with 7 bases fitting TRBD2. Per germline, CDR1 DFQATT and CDR2 SNEGSKA (reference sequence). The junction had 11 bases not matched to a gene; V was cut back by 6 bases and J by 7 bases. The CDR3 extends over 13 amino acids. The CDR3 coding sequence is TGCAGTGCCGAGAGAGGGACTATAGGGACCCAGTACTTC. Encoded protein: CSAERGTIGTQYF.

This clonotype was found many times. The chain joins TRBV2 to TRBJ1-2, with 7 bases matching TRBD1. CDR1 and CDR2 (germline): SNHLY, FYNNEI. The CDR3 length is 13 residues. V dropped 6 bases and J dropped 1; count of bases not matched to a gene: 2. CDR3 sequence: CASSRDSNYGYTF. The CDR3 coding sequence is TGTGCCAGCAGCAGGGACAGTAACTATGGCTACACCTTC.

This clonotype showed up just a few times. J is TRBJ1-5 and V is TRBV2, with a weak D call TRBD1 (5 bases). The CDR3 spans 15 residues. CDR1 SNHLY and CDR2 FYNNEI come from the germline V gene. The V and J ends lost 7 bases and 5 bases respectively, with 18 bases between them. This chain's CDR3 is CASTSGQGAYQPQHF. CDR3 bases: TGTGCCAGCACGTCAGGGCAGGGCGCCTATCAGCCCCAGCATTTT.

This clonotype was recorded at least ten times. This chain links TRBV4-1 with TRBJ1-2; 7 bases map to TRBD1. J lost 4 bases, V lost 0 bases, and 14 bases had no gene match. The CDR3 extends over 18 amino acids. Germline-derived CDR1 and CDR2 are MGHRA and YSYEKL. CDR3 sequence reads: CASSQDRVGREGAYGYTF. Here the CDR3 DNA reads TGCGCCAGCAGCCAAGATCGGGTTGGAAGGGAGGGGGCCTATGGCTACACCTTC.

The chain combines TRBV29-1 with TRBJ2-7; the match to TRBD1 covers 8 bases. Germline V gene lookup returns CDR1 SQVTM and CDR2 ANQGSEA. CDR3 length equals 14 residues. V lost 2 bases and J lost 3; bases outside the gene matches: 6. The CDR3 bases are TGCAGCGTTGAATTTCCGGGACAGGACTACGAGCAGTACTTC. Its translation: CSVEFPGQDYEQYF.

The sample holds a few counts of this clonotype. CDR3 coding DNA: TGCGCCAGCAGCCAAGGACAGCACGGCTACACCTTC. Protein sequence: CASSQGQHGYTF. V usage is TRBV4-1 and J usage is TRBJ1-2, with D possibly TRBD1 on 5 matching bases. CDR1 and CDR2 from the germline V gene are MGHRA and YSYEKL. V was shortened by 1 base and J by 8 bases, with 8 bases between the two germline ends. This CDR3 is 12 amino acids long.

This chain joins TRBV9 and TRBJ2-1; D unclear. The CDR3 extends over 16 amino acids. V was clipped by 0 bases and J by 7 bases, with 17 bases between them. Germline lookup yields CDR1 SGDLS and CDR2 YYNGEE. CDR3 bases: TGTGCCAGCAGCGTAGATATCGGACCTCTCAGAAATGAGCAGTTCTTC. Its protein product is CASSVDIGPLRNEQFF.

J is TRBJ2-2 and V is TRBV6-1, with 8 bases aligning to TRBD2. The CDR3 extends over 15 amino acids. The J segment lost 5 bases and the V segment lost 6 bases, leaving 8 bases of the junction unmatched. CDR1 is MNHNS, CDR2 SASEGT, per germline. CDR3 sequence (DNA): TGTGCCAGCAGGGGAGCGGGGGCCGGGACCGGGGAGCTGTTTTTT. This encodes CASRGAGAGTGELFF.

A few counts support this clonotype. The rearrangement links TRBV6-5 to TRBJ2-3; 9 bases align to TRBD2. This CDR3 spans 17 amino acids. Germline V gene sequence: CDR1 MNHEY, CDR2 SVGAGI. J gave up 2 bases and V 0 bases, and 6 bases lay outside the gene matches. The DNA of the CDR3 is TGTGCCAGCAGTTACTCTGGGCTAGCGGGGAACACAGATACGCAGTATTTT. Protein: CASSYSGLAGNTDTQYF.

This clonotype was detected many times. V and J are TRBV6-5 and TRBJ1-5, with TRBD1 matching 7 bases. The CDR3 is 17 residues long. After removal of 2 bases from V and 1 base from J, the junction contained 8 bases not matched to a gene. Germline V CDR1 and CDR2: MNHEY, SVGAGI. The CDR3 sequence is CASSYAQGRGSNQPQHF. DNA of the CDR3: TGTGCCAGCAGTTACGCCCAGGGCAGGGGGAGCAATCAGCCCCAGCATTTT.